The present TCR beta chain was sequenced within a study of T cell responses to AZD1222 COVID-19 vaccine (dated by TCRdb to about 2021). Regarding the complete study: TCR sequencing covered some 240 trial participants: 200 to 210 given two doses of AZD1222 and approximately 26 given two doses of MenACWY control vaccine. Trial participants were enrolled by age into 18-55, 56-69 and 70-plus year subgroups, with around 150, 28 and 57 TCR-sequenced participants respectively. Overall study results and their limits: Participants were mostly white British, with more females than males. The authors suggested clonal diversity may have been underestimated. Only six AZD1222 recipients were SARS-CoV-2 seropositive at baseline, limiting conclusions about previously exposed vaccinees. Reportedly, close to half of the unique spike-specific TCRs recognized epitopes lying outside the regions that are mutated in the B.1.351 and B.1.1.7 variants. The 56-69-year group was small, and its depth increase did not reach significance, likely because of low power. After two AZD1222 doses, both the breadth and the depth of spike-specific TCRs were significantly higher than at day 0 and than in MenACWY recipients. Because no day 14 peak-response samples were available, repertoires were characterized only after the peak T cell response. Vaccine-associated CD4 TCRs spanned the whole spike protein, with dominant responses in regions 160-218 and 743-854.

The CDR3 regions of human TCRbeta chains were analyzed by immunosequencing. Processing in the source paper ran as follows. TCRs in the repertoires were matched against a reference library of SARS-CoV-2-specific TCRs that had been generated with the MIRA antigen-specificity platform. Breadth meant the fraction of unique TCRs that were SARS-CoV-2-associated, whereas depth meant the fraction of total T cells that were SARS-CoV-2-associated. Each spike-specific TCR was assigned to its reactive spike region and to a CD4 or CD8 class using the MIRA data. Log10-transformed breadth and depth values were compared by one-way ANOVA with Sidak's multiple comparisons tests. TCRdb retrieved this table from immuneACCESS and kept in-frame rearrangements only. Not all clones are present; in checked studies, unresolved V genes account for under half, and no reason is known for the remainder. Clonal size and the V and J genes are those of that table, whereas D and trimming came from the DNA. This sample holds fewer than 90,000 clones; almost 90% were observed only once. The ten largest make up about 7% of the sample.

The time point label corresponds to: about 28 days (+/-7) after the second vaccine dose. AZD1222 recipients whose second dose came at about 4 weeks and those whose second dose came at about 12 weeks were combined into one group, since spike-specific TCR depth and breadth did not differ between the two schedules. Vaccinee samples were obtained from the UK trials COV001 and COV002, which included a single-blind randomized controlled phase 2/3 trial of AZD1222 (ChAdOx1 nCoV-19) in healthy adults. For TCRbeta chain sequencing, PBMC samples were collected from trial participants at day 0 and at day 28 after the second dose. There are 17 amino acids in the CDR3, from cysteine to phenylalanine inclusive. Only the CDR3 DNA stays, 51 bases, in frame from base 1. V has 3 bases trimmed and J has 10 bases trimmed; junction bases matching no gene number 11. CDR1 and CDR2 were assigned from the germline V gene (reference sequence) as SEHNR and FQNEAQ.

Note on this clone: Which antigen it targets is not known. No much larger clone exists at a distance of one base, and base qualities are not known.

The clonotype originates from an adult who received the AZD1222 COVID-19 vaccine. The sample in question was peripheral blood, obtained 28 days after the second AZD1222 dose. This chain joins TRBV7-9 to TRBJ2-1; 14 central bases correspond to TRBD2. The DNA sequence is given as TGTGCCAGCAGCTTCCCCGTAGGGACTAGCGGGAGCGGGGAGCAGTTCTTC. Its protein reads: CASSFPVGTSGSGEQFF. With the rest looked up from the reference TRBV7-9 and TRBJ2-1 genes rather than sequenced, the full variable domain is DTGVSQNPRHKITKRGQNVTFRCDPISEHNRLYWYRQTLGQGPEFLTYFQNEAQLEKSRLLSDRFSAERPKGSFSTLEIQRTEQGDSAMYLCASSFPVGTSGSGEQFFGPGTRLTVL.